These T cell receptor beta chains were read from a single sample in a study of blood T cell repertoires in COVID-19. The method was immunoSEQ multiplex PCR; TCRdb's version includes in-frame clones alone and lacks a portion of them. This sample carries some 140,000 clones, about 86% of them seen once, and the ten largest clones take 2% to 3%. Sequencing used PBMCs or T cells enriched from blood (not recorded which). These receptor sequences come from a man between 40 and 49 years old with acute COVID-19. Both conserved end residues are part of each CDR3. D genes are given only for firm matches. Only part of the rows carry a size: once, few, many, or a class if the clone is expanded.

v_call	d_call	j_call	clone_size	cdr3_aa	cdr3_nt
TRBV11-2	TRBD2	TRBJ2-1	NA	CASSTSGSNEQFF	TGTGCCAGCAGCACTAGCGGGAGCAATGAGCAGTTCTTC
TRBV19	NA	TRBJ2-3	NA	CASSLRGSTDTQYF	TGTGCCAGTAGTTTAAGGGGGTCTACAGATACGCAGTATTTT
TRBV5-1	TRBD2	TRBJ2-3	NA	CASSLSGSGDTQYF	TGCGCCAGCAGCTTAAGCGGGAGCGGAGATACGCAGTATTTT
TRBV5-4	TRBD2	TRBJ2-4	NA	CASSPGGSGRVKNIQYF	TGTGCCAGCAGCCCCGGTGGTAGCGGGAGGGTCAAAAACATTCAGTACTTC
TRBV5-1	TRBD2	TRBJ2-2	NA	CASSRLSGGTGELFF	TGCGCCAGCAGCCGACTTAGCGGGGGCACCGGGGAGCTGTTTTTT
TRBV10-2	TRBD1	TRBJ2-3	NA	CASILSPGQGTDTQYF	TGCGCCAGCATCTTGAGCCCAGGACAGGGAACAGATACGCAGTATTTT
TRBV11-3	NA	TRBJ2-5	NA	CASSRGQTETQYF	TGTGCCAGCAGCCGTGGACAGACGGAGACCCAGTACTTC
TRBV19	TRBD1	TRBJ1-6	NA	CASTARDRGGEPLHF	TGTGCCAGTACCGCCCGGGACAGGGGGGGGGAACCCCTCCACTTT
TRBV3-1/TRBV3-2	NA	TRBJ1-2	NA	CASITSGFPRYTF	TGTGCCAGCATTACTTCCGGGTTCCCGCGCTACACCTTC
TRBV5-1	NA	TRBJ2-7	NA	CASSLGLVSSYEQYF	TGCGCCAGCAGCTTGGGGCTAGTAAGCTCCTACGAGCAGTACTTC
TRBV28	NA	TRBJ1-4	NA	CASSPPGAGLAGEKLFF	TGTGCCAGCAGCCCCCCCGGCGCGGGCCTCGCGGGGGAAAAACTGTTTTTT
TRBV6-6	TRBD2	TRBJ2-1	NA	CASTVGLASSYNEQFF	TGTGCCAGCACCGTAGGACTAGCGAGCTCCTACAATGAGCAGTTCTTC
TRBV5-1	NA	TRBJ1-4	NA	CASSLKQQRIGPSGEKLFF	TGCGCCAGCAGCTTAAAACAACAGAGAATCGGGCCTAGCGGTGAAAAACTGTTTTTT
TRBV5-5	NA	TRBJ1-4	NA	CASSPYFENEKLFF	TGTGCCAGCAGCCCGTACTTCGAGAATGAAAAACTGTTTTTT
TRBV5-1	TRBD1	TRBJ1-2	once	CASSSQGDNGYTF	TGCGCCAGCAGCTCTCAGGGGGACAATGGCTACACCTTC
TRBV7-3	NA	TRBJ2-2	NA	CASTLGGANGELFF	TGTGCCAGCACTCTAGGAGGGGCTAACGGGGAGCTGTTTTTT
TRBV3-1/TRBV3-2	NA	TRBJ2-1	once	CASSQEMGPRFF	TGTGCCAGCAGCCAAGAAATGGGGCCCCGGTTCTTC
TRBV7-8	TRBD1	TRBJ1-6	NA	CASSRGQGRSPLHF	TGTGCCAGCAGCAGGGGACAGGGTAGATCACCCCTCCACTTT
TRBV27	TRBD1	TRBJ1-2	NA	CASSLAGGPYGYTF	TGTGCCAGCAGTTTGGCAGGGGGGCCTTATGGCTACACCTTC
TRBV5-4	TRBD2	TRBJ2-3	once	CASSSGLAGDWVADTQYF	TGTGCCAGCAGCTCGGGACTAGCGGGAGATTGGGTAGCGGATACGCAGTATTTT
TRBV3-1/TRBV3-2	NA	TRBJ1-5	NA	CASSQDTDGQPQHF	TGTGCCAGCAGCCAAGACACAGACGGCCAGCCCCAGCATTTT
TRBV5-1	TRBD1	TRBJ2-6	NA	CASSFPVGQGETNVLTF	TGCGCCAGCAGCTTCCCCGTAGGACAGGGGGAAACCAACGTCCTGACTTTC
TRBV5-1	NA	TRBJ2-6	NA	CASSLTVGASGANVLTF	TGCGCCAGCAGCCTCACCGTAGGGGCCTCTGGGGCCAACGTCCTGACTTTC
TRBV18	NA	TRBJ2-7	NA	CASSPEKSKQYF	TGTGCCAGCTCACCAGAAAAAAGCAAGCAGTACTTC
TRBV30	TRBD1	TRBJ1-6	few	CASRLGDRRDSPLHF	TGTGCCTCTCGACTGGGGGACAGGCGAGATTCACCCCTCCACTTT
TRBV6-5	NA	TRBJ2-6	NA	CASSYSYTPGANVLTF	TGTGCCAGCAGTTACTCGTACACGCCTGGGGCCAACGTCCTGACTTTC
TRBV30	NA	TRBJ1-5	NA	CAWSYQGDQPQHF	TGTGCCTGGAGTTACCAGGGTGATCAGCCCCAGCATTTT
TRBV7-9	NA	TRBJ2-1	NA	CASSNKGGNEQFF	TGTGCCAGCAGTAATAAGGGAGGCAATGAGCAGTTCTTC